This TCR beta chain was observed in a study of T cells in Graves' hyperthyroidism and ophthalmopathy. This clonotype was seen only a few times. Germline CDR1 is SGHRS and CDR2 is YFSETQ. This CDR3 spans 14 amino acids. The ends were cut back, 4 bases at V and 4 bases at J, with 15 bases in the middle. Regions amplified from RNA transcripts were the TCR beta CDR3 regions. During a first-round RT-PCR of the TCR CDR3, the HTBI primer set was used. TCRdb fed the multiplex PCR reads into MiXCR, producing one record per CDR3 protein. The profile shows 620,000 or so distinct CDR3 sequences, around 13% of them singletons.

Specimen: blood. The V call is TRBV5-1, the J call TRBJ2-7, with D perhaps TRBD1 (6 bases). This TCR was recovered from a woman aged 50 to 60 with Graves' ophthalmopathy. In DNA form, the CDR3 reads TGCGCCAGCAGCGACCGGGACAACCGTTACGAGCAGTACTTC. It specifies CASSDRDNRYEQYF.